The 15 T cell receptor beta chains given below trace back to one sample, sequenced in a study of PD-1 blockade in classical Hodgkin lymphoma (dated by TCRdb to about 2020). Library method: the immunoSEQ multiplex PCR assay. TCRdb holds this immuneACCESS table with in-frame rearrangements only. Some clones are missing; in checked studies, unresolved V genes explain under half, and the rest has no known cause. In all, the sample holds some 22,000 clones, and around three quarters of those were seen once. The ten largest make up 1.2% of the sample. The time point label of this sample denotes: cycle 4 day 1 (C4D1), after five to seven weeks of nivolumab. Every trial patient had relapsed following autologous stem cell transplantation, and prior brentuximab vedotin exposure was what differed among cohorts A, B and C. Magnetic negative selection with a Miltenyi CD4+ T cell isolation kit was used to purify CD4+ T cells from thawed PBMCs.

The sequenced sample was CD4+ T cells from blood, obtained before the fourth cycle of nivolumab. The receptor set was obtained from a human donor with classical Hodgkin lymphoma.

V and J are TRBV25-1 and TRBJ1-4; D remains unclear. The CDR3 length is 12 residues. Trimming removed 4 bases from V and 5 bases from J, with 5 bases in between. Per germline, CDR1 MGHDK and CDR2 SYGVNS. The CDR3 DNA follows: TGTGCCAGCAGTGGGTTAAATGAAAAACTGTTTTTT. This sequence encodes CASSGLNEKLFF.

This clone was counted only a few times. The chain uses TRBV7-9 and TRBJ1-2, with TRBD1 matching over 9 bases. The germline CDR1 and CDR2 sequences are SEHNR and FQNEAQ (reference sequence). The CDR3 runs to 13 residues. V shed 5 bases and J 7 bases; nucleotides not matched to a gene: 5. The CDR3 reads CASSLGQGGGYTF. The CDR3 nucleotides read TGTGCCAGCAGCCTGGGACAGGGCGGTGGCTACACCTTC. Complete variable domain (other parts from reference TRBV7-9 and TRBJ1-2): DTGVSQNPRHKITKRGQNVTFRCDPISEHNRLYWYRQTLGQGPEFLTYFQNEAQLEKSRLLSDRFSAERPKGSFSTLEIQRTEQGDSAMYLCASSLGQGGGYTFGSGTRLTVV.

This chain joins TRBV10-3 and TRBJ1-3, with 7 bases identical to TRBD1. The CDR3 is made up of 14 amino acids. The ends lost 5 bases at V and 1 base at J; junction bases unmatched: 2. Germline V lookup: CDR1 ENHRY, CDR2 SYGVKD. The CDR3 sequence is CAISRQGSGNTIYF. In DNA, the CDR3 is TGTGCCATCAGTCGACAGGGATCTGGAAACACCATATATTTT.

This clone has just one count. The chain recombines TRBV5-6 with TRBJ2-7; D is possibly TRBD2 (6 bases). Germline loops: CDR1 SGHDT, CDR2 YYEEEE. CDR3 length: 17 amino acids. V was trimmed by 3 bases and J by 4 bases, leaving 23 bases between them. The chain's CDR3 is CASSSPGKVGSSYEQYF. The DNA for the CDR3 is TGTGCCAGCAGCTCACCCGGGAAGGTCGGGAGCTCTTACGAGCAGTACTTC.

In DNA, the CDR3 is TGTGCCACCAGCATCGACCGGACCTCAGGTACAGATACGCAGTATTTT. Amino acids: CATSIDRTSGTDTQYF. The chain carries TRBV15 and TRBJ2-3; D ambiguous. CDR3 length: 16 amino acids. The germline gives CDR1 LNHNV, CDR2 YYDKDF (reference sequence). Deletions cut 4 bases from V and 3 bases from J, with 17 bases between.

The genes are TRBV27 and TRBJ1-1; 7 bases fit TRBD1. The CDR3 is made up of 15 amino acids. V lost 3 bases to trimming and J lost 1 base; unmatched junction nucleotides: 5. Germline values: CDR1 MNHEY, CDR2 SMNVEV (reference sequence). The CDR3 spells CASSLQGVENTEAFF. The CDR3 DNA reads TGTGCCAGCAGTTTGCAGGGGGTGGAGAACACTGAAGCTTTCTTT.

In its sample, this clone was seen a few times. This chain links TRBV7-3 with TRBJ2-1, with D uncertain. Germline CDR1 and CDR2: SGHTA and FQGTGA. CDR3 size: 13 residues. V shed 7 bases and J shed 9 bases, with 16 bases lying between them. The DNA of the CDR3 is TGTGCCAGCACCCCAGACCCCCCAATTGAGCAGTTCTTC. Amino acid sequence: CASTPDPPIEQFF.

This clone has only a few counts. V and J are TRBV11-2 and TRBJ2-7; D unclear. CDR3 length equals 14 residues. CDR1 and CDR2 (germline): SGHAT, FQNNGV. V lost 3 bases, J lost 2 bases, and 11 bases lay in between. The CDR3 DNA is TGTGCCAGCAGCTTTAGCCCGGGTCCCTACGAGCAGTACTTC. This translates into CASSFSPGPYEQYF. The variable domain in full, completed from reference TRBV11-2 and TRBJ2-7, reads EAGVAQSPRYKIIEKRQSVAFWCNPISGHATLYWYQQILGQGPKLLIQFQNNGVVDDSQLPKDRFSAERLKGVDSTLKIQPAKLEDSAVYLCASSFSPGPYEQYFGPGTRLTVT.

The chain is built from TRBV5-6 and TRBJ1-2; D remains unclear. Trimming stripped 0 bases from V and 2 bases from J, with 8 bases between. Germline CDR1 SGHDT, CDR2 YYEEEE. The CDR3 has 14 amino acids. The CDR3 region has the DNA TGTGCCAGCAGCTTGGGAGGCAGGAACTATGGCTACACCTTC. It yields the protein CASSLGGRNYGYTF.

The chain links TRBV4-2 to TRBJ2-7; D is ambiguous. This CDR3 region has 11 residues. V gave up 6 bases and J gave up 5 bases, with 8 bases separating them. Germline V gives CDR1 LGHNA, CDR2 YNFKEQ. CDR3 DNA: TGTGCCAGCAGGGGCCTGCACGAGCAGTACTTC. Its translation is CASRGLHEQYF.

The chain recombines TRBV4-1 with TRBJ2-7, with 7 bases aligning to TRBD1. With V trimmed by 2 bases and J by 3 bases, 10 bases remained unmatched. This CDR3 is 16 amino acids long. Germline V CDR1 and CDR2: MGHRA, YSYEKL. The CDR3 region is CASSQTVRDRVYEQYF. CDR3 in DNA: TGCGCCAGCAGCCAAACTGTGAGAGACAGGGTCTACGAGCAGTACTTC.

The J gene is TRBJ2-2, the V gene TRBV2, with D possibly being TRBD1 (5 bases). Germline CDR1 and CDR2: SNHLY and FYNNEI. V was pared by 5 bases and J by 6 bases, with 13 bases between. There are 14 residues in the CDR3. This chain's CDR3 is CASSLRGDAGELFF. The CDR3 coding sequence is TGTGCCAGCAGTCTTAGGGGCGACGCCGGGGAGCTGTTTTTT. The variable domain in full, with the rest retrieved from reference TRBV2 and TRBJ2-2, is EPEVTQTPSHQVTQMGQEVILRCVPISNHLYFYWYRQILGQKVEFLVSFYNNEISEKSEIFDDQFSVERPDGSNFTLKIRSTKLEDSAMYFCASSLRGDAGELFFGEGSRLTVL.

J is TRBJ1-4 and V is TRBV28, with 9 bases aligning to TRBD1. Germline V gene sequence: CDR1 MDHEN, CDR2 SYDVKM. The CDR3 runs 15 residues. With V trimmed by 4 bases and J by 8 bases, 8 bases remained unmatched. CDR3 DNA sequence: TGTGCCAGCAGTTCCCCTTGGACAGGGGTCGAAAAACTGTTTTTT. Its translation is CASSSPWTGVEKLFF.

The V gene is TRBV4-3, the J gene TRBJ2-3; 10 nucleotides align to TRBD2. From germline, CDR1 is LGHNA and CDR2 YSLEER. The CDR3 is 15 amino acids. J lost 6 bases, V lost 3 bases, and 6 bases had no gene match. The CDR3, as DNA: TGCGCCAGCAGCCATGAAAGCGGGGGGGCGGATACGCAGTATTTT. It codes for CASSHESGGADTQYF.

This clone was detected only a few times. V gene TRBV7-6 combines with J gene TRBJ2-1, with 12 positions matching TRBD2. Trimming cost V 5 bases and J 0 bases; bases outside gene matches: 8. The germline V gene has CDR1 SGHVS and CDR2 FNYEAQ. The length of the CDR3 is 18 residues. The CDR3 nucleotides read TGTGCCAGCAGCAGAGGACTAGCGGGGCAAAGCTCCTACAATGAGCAGTTCTTC. Its protein is CASSRGLAGQSSYNEQFF.